Listed here are 22 T cell receptor beta chains from one sample, sequenced in a study of CD8 T cells in ankylosing spondylitis. TCRdb called the 5' RACE reads again in MiXCR, with one record for every CDR3 protein. The data hold about 840,000 distinct CDR3 sequences, with about 12% observed a single time. Whole-study findings and limits: There was a TCR beta motif, made of several highly homologous variants, that appeared characteristic of ankylosing spondylitis blood.

The antigens for these receptors are not known. Sequenced material: blood, either unsorted or a sorted T cell fraction (not recorded which). All receptors come from a male donor with ankylosing spondylitis.

The rearrangement uses TRBV28 and TRBJ2-7; D unresolved. Trimming stripped 5 bases from V and 7 bases from J, with 12 bases between. Germline V lookup: CDR1 MDHEN, CDR2 SYDVKM. The CDR3 is made up of 12 amino acids. The CDR3 sequence: CASSRLGREQYF. CDR3 DNA: TGTGCCAGCAGTCGGCTCGGGCGGGAGCAGTACTTC.

The sample holds one count of this clonotype. The chain is built from TRBV12-3 or TRBV12-4 and TRBJ1-3; D may be TRBD1 (6 bases). The CDR3 consists of 15 residues. V was clipped by 6 bases and J by 0 bases, with 12 bases between them. The CDR3 protein is CASRRDTSSGNTIYF. DNA for the CDR3: TGTGCCAGCAGACGGGACACAAGCTCTGGAAACACCATATATTTT.

A note on this clonotype: A clone one base away is much larger, so this may be a read error. The chain carries TRBV28 and TRBJ2-1; the match to TRBD1 covers 7 bases. V gave up 6 bases and J gave up 2 bases; unmatched junction bases: 4. There are 14 residues in the CDR3. Germline V gene lookup returns CDR1 MDHEN and CDR2 SYDVKM. CDR3 bases: TGTGCCAGCAGGGGGGACAGAGCCTACAATGAGCAGTTCTTC. Amino acids: CASRGDRAYNEQFF.

This clonotype was observed a handful of times. The J gene is TRBJ1-2, the V gene TRBV7-9; TRBD1 matches at 7 bases. The CDR3 runs 17 residues. V was clipped by 4 bases and J by 0 bases; unmatched bases: 11. The V gene's germline CDR1 is SEHNR and CDR2 FQNEAQ (reference sequence). CDR3 in amino acids: CASSSQGPKTTNYGYTF. In DNA, the CDR3 is TGTGCCAGCAGCTCACAGGGGCCTAAAACCACTAACTATGGCTACACCTTC.

This clonotype has just a few counts. The chain links TRBV7-2 to TRBJ2-7; 8 bases align to TRBD2. The CDR3 extends over 16 amino acids. Germline V gives CDR1 SGHTA, CDR2 FQGNSA. V gave up 1 base and J gave up 0 bases; unmatched junction bases: 5. CDR3 nucleotide sequence: TGTGCCAGCAGCTTAGATAGCGGGGCCTACTCCTACGAGCAGTACTTC. This encodes CASSLDSGAYSYEQYF.

In its sample, this clonotype was seen a few times. V and J are TRBV5-1 and TRBJ2-3, with 7 bases fitting TRBD2. V lost 4 bases and J lost 2; bases outside the gene matches: 13. The length of the CDR3 is 17 residues. CDR1 and CDR2 (germline): SGHRS, YFSETQ. CDR3 in amino acids: CASSPGLAEGTTDTQYF. The CDR3 DNA is TGCGCCAGCAGCCCCGGGCTAGCGGAGGGAACCACAGATACGCAGTATTTT.

This clonotype was seen a handful of times. The V and J genes are TRBV4-2 and TRBJ1-4; D possibly corresponds to TRBD1 (5 bases). This CDR3 spans 14 amino acids. Deletions cut 5 bases from V and 5 bases from J, with 12 bases between. Per the germline V gene, CDR1 is LGHNA and CDR2 is YNFKEQ. The CDR3 DNA follows: TGTGCCAGCAGCGTTTCTCGGGGGAATGAAAAACTGTTTTTT. Its translation is CASSVSRGNEKLFF.

This clonotype was observed many times. CDR3 amino acids: CSVEGRASGPHGQYF. As DNA, the CDR3 is TGCAGCGTTGAAGGGAGGGCAAGCGGACCCCATGGGCAGTACTTC. This rearrangement joins TRBV29-1 to TRBJ2-7; D is perhaps TRBD2 (6 bases). Germline V CDR1 and CDR2: SQVTM, ANQGSEA. V dropped 1 base and J dropped 9 bases, with 22 bases sitting between them. The CDR3 totals 15 residues.

This clonotype showed up just a few times. The chain joins TRBV20-1 to TRBJ2-1, with TRBD2 matching 13 bases. V lost 1 base and J lost 4; bases outside the gene matches: 7. CDR1 DFQATT and CDR2 SNEGSKA come from the germline V gene (reference sequence). The CDR3 has 17 residues. CDR3 in DNA: TGCAGTGCTAGAGTTACTAGCGGGAGGGATAAATACAATGAGCAGTTCTTC. This translates into CSARVTSGRDKYNEQFF.

This clonotype was detected only a few times. This rearrangement joins TRBV20-1 to TRBJ2-1; TRBD2 aligns across 9 bases. J gave up 4 bases and V 6 bases, and 10 bases lay outside the gene matches. Germline V CDR1 and CDR2: DFQATT, SNEGSKA (reference sequence). This CDR3 has 15 amino acids. The CDR3 is CSAGPGTSKYNEQFF. In nucleotides, the CDR3 is TGCAGTGCAGGGCCCGGGACTAGCAAATACAATGAGCAGTTCTTC.

This clonotype turned up a few times. The rearrangement joins TRBV9 to TRBJ2-7, with D tentatively TRBD1 or TRBD2 (5 bases each). Germline assignment: CDR1 SGDLS and CDR2 YYNGEE. This CDR3 spans 16 amino acids. The V end was cut by 4 bases, the J end by 3 bases, with 20 bases between. The chain's CDR3 is CASSPHSRDGLYEQYF. In nucleotides, the CDR3 is TGTGCCAGCAGCCCCCACTCCCGGGACGGCCTCTACGAGCAGTACTTC.

This chain joins TRBV20-1 and TRBJ2-3; tentative D call: TRBD2 (7 bases). V was pared by 5 bases and J by 6 bases, with 15 bases between. The CDR3 runs 13 residues. Germline lookup yields CDR1 DFQATT and CDR2 SNEGSKA (reference sequence). The CDR3 loop is CSAWGGGMDTQYF. DNA of the CDR3: TGCAGTGCTTGGGGGGGCGGCATGGATACGCAGTATTTT.

This rearrangement joins TRBV7-2 to TRBJ2-7; 9 nucleotides agree with TRBD1. The CDR3 length is 14 residues. From germline, CDR1 is SGHTA and CDR2 FQGNSA. The junction had 5 bases not matched to a gene; V was cut back by 5 bases and J by 3 bases. This CDR3 reads CASSKGQGFYEQYF. The CDR3 coding sequence is TGTGCCAGCAGCAAGGGACAGGGTTTCTACGAGCAGTACTTC.

The table lists this clonotype with a few counts. For the CDR3, the DNA is TGCGCCAGCAGCCAAGATGTAGGGTTCGTTACGCAGTATTTT. It encodes CASSQDVGFVTQYF. This chain joins TRBV4-3 and TRBJ2-3; D unresolved. Trimming shortened V by 0 bases and J by 8 bases, and 12 bases separated the two germline ends. There are 14 residues in the CDR3. Germline V gene data show CDR1 as LGHNA and CDR2 as YSLEER.

This clonotype was seen only a few times. The rearrangement uses TRBV11-2 and TRBJ1-3; 7 bases are shared with TRBD1. With V trimmed by 5 bases and J by 0 bases, 13 bases remained unmatched. Germline CDR1 and CDR2: SGHAT and FQNNGV. This CDR3 has 18 residues. This CDR3 reads CASSRTRTGLVSGNTIYF. CDR3 bases: TGTGCCAGCAGCCGTACCCGGACAGGACTCGTCTCTGGAAACACCATATATTTT.

The genes are TRBV7-3 and TRBJ2-3, with TRBD2 as a possible D gene (6 bases). This CDR3 has 14 residues. The V gene's germline CDR1 is SGHTA and CDR2 FQGTGA. V was cut by 5 bases and J by 3 bases, with 12 bases left in between. The CDR3 spells CASSPEGRTDTQYF. The DNA of the CDR3 is TGTGCCAGCAGCCCCGAGGGGAGGACAGATACGCAGTATTTT.

This clonotype showed up just a few times. V usage is TRBV29-1 and J usage is TRBJ2-7, with 12 nucleotides matching TRBD2. This CDR3 is built from 17 residues. The V and J ends lost 6 bases and 4 bases, in that order; junction bases with no gene match: 16. Germline CDR1 SQVTM, CDR2 ANQGSEA. CDR3 loop: CSVPNPMTSGREYEQYF. CDR3 bases: TGCAGCGTCCCGAACCCCATGACTAGCGGGAGAGAGTACGAGCAGTACTTC.

This clonotype appeared many times. The V gene is TRBV20-1, the J gene TRBJ2-7, with D perhaps being TRBD1 or TRBD2 (6 bases each). Between the trimmed V and J ends, which lost 6 bases and 0 bases, there was a span of 12 bases. Germline-derived CDR1 and CDR2 are DFQATT and SNEGSKA (reference sequence). CDR3 size: 13 residues. The CDR3 loop reads CSAGGGSSYEQYF. CDR3 DNA: TGCAGTGCCGGGGGCGGGTCCTCCTACGAGCAGTACTTC.

This clonotype was found a few times. The CDR3 is CASSLGTAFGEQYF. In DNA form, the CDR3 reads TGCGCCAGCAGCTTGGGGACGGCCTTCGGGGAGCAGTACTTC. This chain connects TRBV5-1 to TRBJ2-7; D uncertain. The CDR3 loop spans 14 amino acids. Germline V CDR1 and CDR2: SGHRS, YFSETQ. Trimming stripped 0 bases from V and 7 bases from J, with 14 bases between.

This clonotype was detected many times. V is TRBV6-2 or TRBV6-3 and J is TRBJ1-1; weak D call: TRBD1 (6 bases). V was clipped by 6 bases and J by 11 bases, with 13 bases between them. CDR3 length: 11 amino acids. Germline-derived CDR1 and CDR2 are MNHEY and SVGEGT. The CDR3 protein is CASRDRTGAFF. CDR3 nucleotides: TGTGCCAGCAGAGACAGGACGGGTGCTTTCTTT.

Only a few counts were recorded for this clonotype. The chain is built from TRBV29-1 and TRBJ1-2, with D unresolved. Trimming cost V 7 bases and J 3 bases, with 15 bases left between them. This CDR3 region has 13 residues. Germline V CDR1 and CDR2: SQVTM, ANQGSEA. The chain's CDR3 is CSATQGRDYGYTF. In nucleotides, the CDR3 is TGCAGCGCCACACAAGGGAGGGACTATGGCTACACCTTC.

This clonotype was recorded a few times. The chain combines TRBV11-2 with TRBJ2-2, with 8 bases fitting TRBD1. The CDR3 has 16 amino acids. Trimming removed 5 bases from V and 0 bases from J; junction bases left unmatched: 5. Looked up from germline, CDR1 is SGHAT and CDR2 is FQNNGV. CDR3 loop: CASSEGTGTNTGELFF. CDR3 in DNA: TGTGCCAGCAGCGAAGGGACAGGCACGAACACCGGGGAGCTGTTTTTT.